These 30 T cell receptor beta chains came from one sample sequenced in a study of blood T cells in healthy people across ages. For the second PCR, which ran for 7 to 11 cycles, a sample-barcoded 5' primer and a J-beta primer mix were used. Via MiXCR, TCRdb re-called the 5' RACE reads, giving one row per CDR3 protein. This repertoire shows under 1,100,000 distinct CDR3 sequences, 25% found once; its top ten account for around 0.75%. These data also formed part of another study, on T cells of mothers and their children.

The source material was blood. Receptors originate from a girl aged 2 to 10 in good health.

The chain carries TRBV3-1 and TRBJ2-7; D perhaps matches TRBD2 (6 bases). Deletions cut 2 bases from V and 2 bases from J, with 10 bases between. CDR1 is LGHDT and CDR2 is YNNKEL in the germline V gene (reference sequence). This CDR3 contains 14 residues. For the CDR3, the DNA is TGTGCCAGCAGCCAATTGCCGGGGGCCTACGAGCAGTACTTC. Protein sequence: CASSQLPGAYEQYF.

This clonotype was picked up a small number of times. The chain combines TRBV29-1 with TRBJ2-6; TRBD2 might be the D (5 bases). This CDR3 is 15 amino acids long. Germline V gene data show CDR1 as SQVTM and CDR2 as ANQGSEA. The CDR3 DNA reads as TGCACCGCTCAAGTGACGGGGTCCGGGGCCAACGTCCTGACTTTC. Amino acid sequence: CTAQVTGSGANVLTF. Full variable domain (remainder filled in from reference TRBV29-1 and TRBJ2-6): SAVISQKPSRDICQRGTSLTIQCQVDSQVTMMFWYRQQPGQSLTLIATANQGSEATYESGFVIDKFPISRPNLTFSTLTVSNMSPEDSSIYLCTAQVTGSGANVLTFGAGSRLTVL.

This sequence joins TRBV20-1 and TRBJ2-5; possibly TRBD2 for D (6 bases). The V gene lost 4 bases and the J gene lost 4 bases, with 13 bases spanning the gap. The germline CDR1 and CDR2 sequences are DFQATT and SNEGSKA (reference sequence). The CDR3 sequence is 13 residues long. CDR3 region: CSAIRGGGETQYF. CDR3 DNA sequence: TGCAGTGCTATCCGGGGAGGCGGAGAGACCCAGTACTTC.

The sample holds a few counts of this clonotype. The chain links TRBV29-1 to TRBJ2-5, with 8 positions matching TRBD2. Germline V gene lookup returns CDR1 SQVTM and CDR2 ANQGSEA. The CDR3 totals 13 residues. V dropped 6 bases and J dropped 3; count of bases not matched to a gene: 6. The DNA for the CDR3 is TGCAGCGTCGGGACTAGGCTTAAAGAGACCCAGTACTTC. It codes for CSVGTRLKETQYF.

The chain employs TRBV12-5 and TRBJ2-2; D gene unclear. The CDR3 spans 10 residues. With 7 bases removed from V and 7 bases from J, the gap between germline ends came to 4 bases. Germline V gives CDR1 LGHNT, CDR2 FRNRAP. For the CDR3, the DNA is TGTGCTAGTGTCAACGGGGAGCTGTTTTTT. Its protein is CASVNGELFF.

This clonotype was seen only a few times. The rearrangement uses TRBV4-1 and TRBJ2-7; no reliable D call. Germline V gene sequence: CDR1 MGHRA, CDR2 YSYEKL. Trimming took off 2 bases at V and 1 base at J, with 9 bases between the two ends. This CDR3 has 14 residues. CDR3 sequence: CASSQPVRSYEQYF. In nucleotides, the CDR3 is TGCGCCAGCAGCCAACCGGTCCGGTCCTACGAGCAGTACTTC.

Note on this clonotype: Germline is not matched at one junction end, which may reflect a read error. The chain combines TRBV7-9 with TRBJ2-1, with D tentatively TRBD1 or TRBD2 (6 bases each). The CDR3 extends over 17 amino acids. Germline CDR1 reads SEHNR; CDR2 reads FQNEAQ (reference sequence). DNA of the CDR3: TGTGCCTGCAGCTTACACGGGGGACATAAGGGTTACAATGAGCAGTTCTTC. Protein sequence: CACSLHGGHKGYNEQFF. The full variable domain, with the rest looked up from reference TRBV7-9 and TRBJ2-1, is DTGVSQNPRHKITKRGQNVTFRCDPISEHNRLYWYRQTLGQGPEFLTYFQNEAQLEKSRLLSDRFSAERPKGSFSTLEIQRTEQGDSAMYLCACSLHGGHKGYNEQFFGPGTRLTVL.

This clonotype was seen only a few times. The genes are TRBV7-2 and TRBJ1-2; TRBD1 matches 8 bases. Trimming cost V 8 bases and J 0 bases; bases outside gene matches: 14. This CDR3 region has 17 residues. The V gene's germline CDR1 is SGHTA and CDR2 FQGNSA. CDR3 in DNA: TGTGCCAGCTCACAATGGACAGGGACCGTAGCTAACTATGGCTACACCTTC. This encodes CASSQWTGTVANYGYTF.

This clonotype was observed a few times. The CDR3 here is CSADEGTRVNNEQFF. Written as DNA, the CDR3 is TGCAGTGCTGACGAGGGGACTAGGGTGAATAATGAGCAGTTCTTC. The rearrangement joins TRBV20-1 to TRBJ2-1; TRBD2 matches at 8 bases. Germline V CDR1 and CDR2: DFQATT, SNEGSKA (reference sequence). The CDR3 contains 15 residues. J lost 7 bases, V lost 5 bases, and 13 bases had no gene match.

This clonotype showed up just a few times. The V gene is TRBV28, the J gene TRBJ2-3; 14 bases fit TRBD2. V was pared by 5 bases and J by 2 bases, with 9 bases of the junction left unmatched. Germline loops: CDR1 MDHEN, CDR2 SYDVKM. The CDR3 has 18 residues. The CDR3 coding sequence is TGTGCCAGCAGTGAGGGCGGACTAGCGGGAGGACTCACAGATACGCAGTATTTT. Protein sequence: CASSEGGLAGGLTDTQYF.

This chain links TRBV7-9 with TRBJ2-5, with 8 bases that match TRBD1. J gave up 4 bases and V 5 bases, and 6 bases lay outside the gene matches. Germline CDR1 SEHNR, CDR2 FQNEAQ (reference sequence). The CDR3 runs 14 residues. CDR3 protein: CASSRRDRPETQYF. In nucleotides, the CDR3 is TGTGCCAGCAGCCGCCGGGACAGGCCAGAGACCCAGTACTTC.

In this sample, this clonotype turned up a few times. This rearrangement joins TRBV7-2 to TRBJ2-3, with D possibly matching TRBD2 (6 bases). V gave up 2 bases and J gave up 5 bases, with 8 bases separating them. The length of the CDR3 is 13 residues. Per germline, CDR1 SGHTA and CDR2 FQGNSA. The CDR3 is CASSLKAGDTQYF. CDR3 nucleotides: TGTGCCAGCAGCTTAAAAGCGGGAGATACGCAGTATTTT.

This chain joins TRBV7-3 and TRBJ2-1; D unclear. Germline CDR1 is SGHTA and CDR2 is FQGTGA. The CDR3 runs to 16 residues. V was cut by 1 base and J by 4 bases, with 14 bases left in between. In DNA, the CDR3 is TGTGCCAGCAGCTTAAGCCCAATTGAAGTGTACAATGAGCAGTTCTTC. Amino acid sequence: CASSLSPIEVYNEQFF.

The genes are TRBV28 and TRBJ1-5; 7 nucleotides agree with TRBD1. The CDR3 totals 15 residues. Trimming at V came to 6 bases and at J to 8 bases, leaving 13 bases not matched to a gene. Germline lookup yields CDR1 MDHEN and CDR2 SYDVKM. The CDR3 protein is CASRAGQTGGKPQHF. CDR3 DNA: TGTGCCAGCAGGGCGGGACAGACCGGGGGTAAGCCCCAGCATTTT.

The sample holds many counts of this clonotype. V is TRBV7-9 and J is TRBJ2-7, with D possibly being TRBD2 (5 bases). The CDR3 runs 14 residues. Trimming pared 4 bases from V and 2 bases from J, leaving 12 bases between. CDR1 is SEHNR and CDR2 is FQNEAQ in the germline V gene (reference sequence). CDR3 in DNA: TGTGCCAGCAGCTCGAGGACTCTCCCCTACGAGCAGTACTTC. This sequence encodes CASSSRTLPYEQYF.

On this clonotype itself: The junction departs from the called germline gene at one end, perhaps through a read error. The chain joins TRBV7-2 to TRBJ1-2; D possibly corresponds to TRBD1 (5 bases). The CDR3 consists of 13 residues. CDR1 is SGHTA and CDR2 is FQGNSA in the germline V gene. DNA for the CDR3: TGTCCCAGCACCAAGGAGACAGCCTATGGCTACACCTTC. Residues: CPSTKETAYGYTF.

This clonotype was seen a handful of times. The chain combines TRBV20-1 with TRBJ2-5; tentative D call: TRBD2 (6 bases). The V and J ends lost 4 bases and 0 bases respectively, with 21 bases between them. CDR1 is DFQATT, CDR2 SNEGSKA, per germline (reference sequence). CDR3 length: 17 amino acids. The CDR3 loop reads CSAKNGGRETYQETQYF. The CDR3 bases are TGCAGTGCTAAAAACGGGGGTCGGGAGACCTACCAAGAGACCCAGTACTTC.

The table lists this clonotype with a few counts. CDR3 DNA sequence: TGTGCCAGCAGCTTAATTTCGGGACTAGATACGCAGTATTTT. This sequence encodes CASSLISGLDTQYF. The chain carries TRBV7-3 and TRBJ2-3; tentative D call: TRBD2 (6 bases). Trimming pared 1 base from V and 5 bases from J, leaving 10 bases between. Germline lookup yields CDR1 SGHTA and CDR2 FQGTGA. The CDR3 runs 14 residues.

The chain carries TRBV7-9 and TRBJ2-3, with 8 bases aligning to TRBD2. V shed 4 bases and J 5 bases; nucleotides not matched to a gene: 14. The germline V gene has CDR1 SEHNR and CDR2 FQNEAQ (reference sequence). This CDR3 spans 17 amino acids. DNA of the CDR3: TGTGCCAGCAGCTCTCCGGGACTAGGAATGAGTAGAGATACGCAGTATTTT. This encodes CASSSPGLGMSRDTQYF.

The gene calls are TRBV12-3 or TRBV12-4 and TRBJ2-5; D is unresolved. Gene TRBJ2-7 matches the end of the DNA better, so the J call may be wrong. The CDR3 consists of 13 residues. CDR3 in amino acids: CASSPIHTYEQYF. The DNA for the CDR3 is TGTGCCAGCAGTCCCATCCACACCTACGAGCAGTACTTC.

The CDR3 DNA sequence: TGCAGTGCGCGTCCCCCTACAGGGATTGGAGAGACCCAGTACTTC. This encodes CSARPPTGIGETQYF. The chain is built from TRBV20-1 and TRBJ2-5; D might be TRBD1 (6 bases). The germline gives CDR1 DFQATT, CDR2 SNEGSKA (reference sequence). The V end lost 6 bases, the J end lost 4 bases, and 21 bases lay between the germline ends. The CDR3 extends over 15 amino acids.

This clonotype was seen a few times. The chain uses TRBV7-9 and TRBJ2-5; 9 nucleotides line up with TRBD1. The V gene's germline CDR1 is SEHNR and CDR2 FQNEAQ (reference sequence). This CDR3 has 17 residues. Trimming removed 5 bases from V and 4 bases from J; junction bases left unmatched: 14. This CDR3 is CASSPQLQGAEGETQYF. The DNA of the CDR3 is TGTGCCAGCAGCCCCCAACTACAGGGGGCCGAAGGAGAGACCCAGTACTTC.

The gene calls are TRBV27 and TRBJ2-7, with 11 bases aligning to TRBD2. V shed 6 bases and J 10 bases; nucleotides not matched to a gene: 8. Germline-derived CDR1 and CDR2 are MNHEY and SMNVEV (reference sequence). This CDR3 has 13 residues. CDR3 DNA: TGTGCCAGCAGACCCGTACTAGCGGGGGAACAGTACTTC. Encoded protein: CASRPVLAGEQYF.

V usage is TRBV29-1 and J usage is TRBJ2-5; D might be TRBD2 (5 bases). The CDR3 is made up of 14 amino acids. V lost 1 base, J lost 0 bases, and 9 bases lay in between. Germline V gene lookup returns CDR1 SQVTM and CDR2 ANQGSEA. In DNA form, the CDR3 reads TGCAGCGTTGAAGGAGGGCTCTACCAAGAGACCCAGTACTTC. Protein: CSVEGGLYQETQYF.

This clonotype appeared a few times. The rearrangement joins TRBV5-1 to TRBJ2-5; either TRBD1 or TRBD2 may supply D (5 bases each). Trimming shortened V by 5 bases and J by 1 base, and 12 bases separated the two germline ends. The germline gives CDR1 SGHRS, CDR2 YFSETQ. The CDR3 is 14 amino acids. The chain's CDR3 is CASRSRDVQETQYF. The CDR3 region has the DNA TGCGCCAGCAGATCCCGGGACGTCCAAGAGACCCAGTACTTC.

The chain uses TRBV20-1 and TRBJ2-1; 8 bases map to TRBD2. From germline, CDR1 is DFQATT and CDR2 SNEGSKA (reference sequence). J was trimmed by 1 base and V by 6 bases; bases with no gene match: 14. CDR3 length equals 17 residues. CDR3 in amino acids: CSAPLMSGGGSYNEQFF. CDR3 coding DNA: TGCAGTGCCCCCCTCATGAGCGGGGGTGGTTCCTACAATGAGCAGTTCTTC.

The chain is built from TRBV10-3 and TRBJ1-4; tentatively, D is TRBD1 (5 bases). V dropped 3 bases and J dropped 8 bases, with 10 bases sitting between them. CDR1 is ENHRY and CDR2 is SYGVKD in the germline V gene. The CDR3 is 13 amino acids. As DNA, the CDR3 is TGTGCCATCAGTGAAAGGGGAAGGGAAAAACTGTTTTTT. Protein: CAISERGREKLFF.

This clonotype was seen a few times. CDR3 residues: CASSVDPPYNEQFF. In DNA, the CDR3 is TGTGCCAGCAGCGTAGACCCCCCCTACAATGAGCAGTTCTTC. V and J are TRBV9 and TRBJ2-1; D not certain. V was shortened by 0 bases and J by 2 bases, with 6 bases between the two germline ends. The CDR3 totals 14 residues. Per germline, CDR1 SGDLS and CDR2 YYNGEE.

The chain uses TRBV25-1 and TRBJ1-5; the D gene is possibly TRBD1 (6 bases). V was clipped by 0 bases and J by 4 bases, with 7 bases between them. The CDR3 loop spans 14 amino acids. Per germline, CDR1 MGHDK and CDR2 SYGVNS. The CDR3 DNA is TGTGCCAGCAGTGAATATACAGGGAATCAGCCCCAGCATTTT. Its translation is CASSEYTGNQPQHF.

With regard to this clonotype: A read error may account for a junction end that differs from germline. V and J are TRBV6-1 and TRBJ2-7; a possible D gene is TRBD1 (5 bases). Germline lookup yields CDR1 MNHNS and CDR2 SASEGT. The CDR3 sequence is 16 residues long. The CDR3 DNA reads TGTGCCGGCAGGTCATACCAGGGTGTTTCTCCCTACGAGCAGTACTTC. Translated: CAGRSYQGVSPYEQYF.